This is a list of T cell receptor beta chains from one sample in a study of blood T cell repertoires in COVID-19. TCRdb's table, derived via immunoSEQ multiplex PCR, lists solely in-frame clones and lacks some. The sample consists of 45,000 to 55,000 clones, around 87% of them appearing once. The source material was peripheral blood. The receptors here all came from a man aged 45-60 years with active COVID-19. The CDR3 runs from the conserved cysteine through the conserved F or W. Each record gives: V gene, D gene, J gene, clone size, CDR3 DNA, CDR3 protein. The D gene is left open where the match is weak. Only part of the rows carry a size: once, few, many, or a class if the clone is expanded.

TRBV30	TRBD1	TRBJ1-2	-	TGTGCCTGGAGTCTAACAGGGGAAGGGGGCTACACCTTC	CAWSLTGEGGYTF
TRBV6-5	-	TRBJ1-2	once	TGTGCCAGGGGGGGTTTCGGCTATGGCTACACCTTC	CARGGFGYGYTF
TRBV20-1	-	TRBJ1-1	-	TGCAGTGCTAGTGGAGATCCCAACACTGAAGCTTTCTTT	CSASGDPNTEAFF
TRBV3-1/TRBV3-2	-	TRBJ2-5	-	TGTGCCAGCAGTGATAACCGAGGGAGTCAAGAGACCCAGTACTTC	CASSDNRGSQETQYF
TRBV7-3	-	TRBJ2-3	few	TGTGCCAGCAGCTTAAAAGGTCGGGTCACAGATACGCAGTATTTT	CASSLKGRVTDTQYF
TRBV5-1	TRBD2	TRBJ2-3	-	TGCGCCAGCAGCCCCAGGGGGACTAGCGGGAGGGCGAGCACAGATACGCAGTATTTT	CASSPRGTSGRASTDTQYF
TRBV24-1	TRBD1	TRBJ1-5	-	TGTGCCACCAGTGACGCGACAGGGCGTGTGCAGCCCCAGCATTTT	CATSDATGRVQPQHF
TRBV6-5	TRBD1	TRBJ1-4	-	TGTGCCAGCAGTCAACAGGGGGGAAAACTGTTTTTT	CASSQQGGKLFF
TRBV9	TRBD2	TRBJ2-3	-	TGTGCCAGCAGCGGGGCGGGGGGCCCACGTAGCACAGATACGCAGTATTTT	CASSGAGGPRSTDTQYF
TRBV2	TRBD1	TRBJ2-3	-	TGTGCCAGCAGTGGACAGGGGGCGCTTACAGATACGCAGTATTTT	CASSGQGALTDTQYF
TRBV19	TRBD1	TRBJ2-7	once	TGTGCCAGTAGTTTGACAGGGACCTACGAGCAGTACTTC	CASSLTGTYEQYF
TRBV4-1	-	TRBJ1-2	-	TGCGCCAGCAGCCAAGCAAACTATGGCTACACCTTC	CASSQANYGYTF
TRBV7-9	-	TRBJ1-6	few	TGTGCCAGCAGCTCTGACTGGGGGGATTCACCCCTCCACTTT	CASSSDWGDSPLHF
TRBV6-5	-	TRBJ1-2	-	TGTGCCAGCAGCCGAGGACACGGGTATGGCTACACCTTC	CASSRGHGYGYTF
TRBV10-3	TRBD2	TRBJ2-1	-	TGTGCCATCAGCGGTCGAATTGAGAGCGGGAGGGCCAATGAGCAGTTCTTC	CAISGRIESGRANEQFF
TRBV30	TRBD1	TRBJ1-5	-	TGTGCCTGGAGTAAGACAGGGCGTCAGCCCCAGCATTTT	CAWSKTGRQPQHF
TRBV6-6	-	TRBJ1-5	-	TGTGCCAGCCGGCCACAGGGAGATCAGCCCCAGCATTTT	CASRPQGDQPQHF
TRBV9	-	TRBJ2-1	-	TGTGCCAGCAGCGTAGAGCAGGGGTTCTCCTACAATGAGCAGTTCTTC	CASSVEQGFSYNEQFF
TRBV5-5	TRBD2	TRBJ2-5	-	TGTGCCAGCAGCTCCGGTTTTGGACTAGCGGGATTTTTGGAGACCCAGTACTTC	CASSSGFGLAGFLETQYF
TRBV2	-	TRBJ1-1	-	TGTGCCAGCAAGGGGGAGAGGGACACTGAAGCTTTCTTT	CASKGERDTEAFF
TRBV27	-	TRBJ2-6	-	TGTGCCAGCAGTTTAAGTTCGACAGGCGGGGCCAACGTCCTGACTTTC	CASSLSSTGGANVLTF
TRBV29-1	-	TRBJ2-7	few	TGCAGCGTTGAAGAGGACAGCTACGAGCAGTACTTC	CSVEEDSYEQYF
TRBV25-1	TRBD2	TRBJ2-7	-	TGTGCCAGCAGTGAAGGGACTAGCGGGAGGATGCGGGAGCAGTACTTC	CASSEGTSGRMREQYF
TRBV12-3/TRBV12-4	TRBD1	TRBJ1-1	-	TGTGCCAGCAGGCCAGACAGGGCCACTGAAGCTTTCTTT	CASRPDRATEAFF
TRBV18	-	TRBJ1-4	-	TGTGCCAGCTCACCACAGGGTCGGGGGTCTAATGAAAAACTGTTTTTT	CASSPQGRGSNEKLFF